The clone carrying this T cell receptor beta chain has ten or more counts. The sample is drawn from a study of CD8 T cells in ankylosing spondylitis. This CDR3 spans 14 amino acids. J gave up 2 bases and V 3 bases, and 2 bases lay outside the gene matches. CDR1 KGHDR and CDR2 SFDVKD come from the germline V gene. TCRdb analysed the 5' RACE reads with MiXCR anew, one entry per CDR3 protein. The sample carries 200,000 to 250,000 distinct CDR3 sequences, roughly 10% recorded once. Sequencing was performed on blood, either unsorted or a sorted T cell fraction (not recorded which). This sequence originates from a male donor with ankylosing spondylitis or in good health (not recorded which). The chain combines TRBV24-1 with TRBJ2-7; 8 bases line up with TRBD1. CDR3: CATSDNRGAYEQYF. The CDR3 region has the DNA TGTGCCACCAGTGATAACAGGGGGGCCTACGAGCAGTACTTC.